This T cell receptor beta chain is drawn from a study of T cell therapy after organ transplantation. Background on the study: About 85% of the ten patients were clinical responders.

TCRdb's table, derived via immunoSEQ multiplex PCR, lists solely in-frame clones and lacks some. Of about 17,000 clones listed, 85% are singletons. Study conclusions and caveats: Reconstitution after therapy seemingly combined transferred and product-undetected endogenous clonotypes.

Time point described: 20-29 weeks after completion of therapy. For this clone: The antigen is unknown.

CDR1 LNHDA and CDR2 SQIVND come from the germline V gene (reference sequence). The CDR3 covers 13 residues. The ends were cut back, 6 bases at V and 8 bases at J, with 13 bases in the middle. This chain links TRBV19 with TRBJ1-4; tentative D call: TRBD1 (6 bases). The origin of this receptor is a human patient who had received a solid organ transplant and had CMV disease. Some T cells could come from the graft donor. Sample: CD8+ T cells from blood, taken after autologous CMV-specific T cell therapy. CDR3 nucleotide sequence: TGTGCCAGTAGCGCAGGGGAGGTCGAAAAACTGTTTTTT. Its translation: CASSAGEVEKLFF.